Below are 27 T cell receptor beta chains sequenced from a single sample in a study of beta chain features in type 1 diabetes. All of the isolated RNA was reverse transcribed, so expressed TCRB transcripts were sequenced. Sequenced by immunoSEQ multiplex PCR; TCRdb stores in-frame clones only, minus some. The table includes about 230,000 clones, around 9.6% detected once. The sample taken for sequencing was naive CD4+ T cells from blood. The origin of the receptors is a woman in her late teens or twenties in good health.

Ten or more counts support this clone. The rearrangement uses TRBV13 and TRBJ1-5; D not resolved. This CDR3 spans 14 amino acids. The germline V and J ends were trimmed by 0 bases and 2 bases, with 5 bases remaining between them. The germline V gene has CDR1 PRHDT and CDR2 FYEKMQ (reference sequence). The CDR3 reads CASSLGPGNQPQHF. The DNA for the CDR3 is TGTGCCAGCAGCTTAGGGCCAGGCAATCAGCCCCAGCATTTT.

This clone was counted only a few times. The chain uses TRBV5-1 and TRBJ1-1; D perhaps matches TRBD1 (6 bases). V was clipped by 4 bases and J by 4 bases, with 17 bases between them. The CDR3 contains 15 residues. The germline V gene encodes CDR1 SGHRS and CDR2 YFSETQ. For the CDR3, the DNA is TGCGCCAGCAGCCCTACCGATACAGGGCCCACTGAAGCTTTCTTT. Protein: CASSPTDTGPTEAFF.

The chain joins TRBV28 to TRBJ2-1, with 13 bases lining up with TRBD2. The V gene's germline CDR1 is MDHEN and CDR2 SYDVKM. The CDR3 consists of 14 residues. J lost 12 bases, V lost 1 base, and 3 bases had no gene match. The CDR3 is CASSLLTSGRRQFF. CDR3 nucleotide sequence: TGTGCCAGCAGTTTATTGACTAGCGGGAGGCGGCAGTTCTTC.

In its sample, this clone was seen a few times. The J gene is TRBJ2-3, the V gene TRBV5-1, with 7 positions matching TRBD2. Losses at the gene ends were 4 bases for V and 2 bases for J; bases not matched to a gene: 7. The CDR3 consists of 15 residues. The germline gives CDR1 SGHRS, CDR2 YFSETQ. CDR3 DNA: TGCGCCAGCAGCCCCCGTGGGGGGGACACAGATACGCAGTATTTT. Translated, it gives CASSPRGGDTDTQYF.

The chain recombines TRBV6-1 with TRBJ2-7; 9 nucleotides agree with TRBD1. Germline CDR1 and CDR2: MNHNS and SASEGT. The V gene end was trimmed by 4 bases and the J gene end by 3 bases; junction bases not matched to a gene: 10. CDR3 length equals 16 residues. The CDR3 here is CASSAYRDRAYYEQYF. As DNA, the CDR3 is TGTGCCAGCAGTGCGTACCGGGACAGGGCCTACTACGAGCAGTACTTC.

This clone was seen more than once but under ten times. The V and J genes are TRBV5-1 and TRBJ2-5; D is undetermined. V was pared by 0 bases and J by 5 bases, with 8 bases between. The CDR3 extends over 13 amino acids. Germline CDR1 reads SGHRS; CDR2 reads YFSETQ. The CDR3 reads CASSLAVEETQYF. For the CDR3, the DNA is TGCGCCAGCAGCTTGGCAGTGGAGGAGACCCAGTACTTC.

This chain connects TRBV30 to TRBJ1-1; a possible D gene is TRBD1 (6 bases). V was shortened by 0 bases and J by 10 bases, with 15 bases between the two germline ends. The CDR3 runs 13 residues. Per the germline V gene, CDR1 is GTSNPN and CDR2 is SVGIG (reference sequence). The CDR3 region is CAWSVKGGGRAFF. CDR3 sequence (DNA): TGTGCCTGGAGTGTAAAGGGAGGGGGGAGAGCTTTCTTT.

This clone was observed a handful of times. This chain joins TRBV30 and TRBJ1-4; maybe TRBD1 (5 bases). Germline CDR1 GTSNPN, CDR2 SVGIG (reference sequence). Deletions cut 3 bases from V and 3 bases from J, with 11 bases between. The CDR3 runs to 14 residues. The CDR3 coding sequence is TGTGCCTGGAGAACAGGCAAAGCTAATGAAAAACTGTTTTTT. It is translated as CAWRTGKANEKLFF. Looking up the rest from reference TRBV30 and TRBJ1-4 gives the full variable domain: SQTIHQWPATLVQPVGSPLSLECTVEGTSNPNLYWYRQAAGRGLQLLFYSVGIGQISSEVPQNLSASRPQDRQFILSSKKLLLSDSGFYLCAWRTGKANEKLFFGSGTQLSVL.

This sequence joins TRBV18 and TRBJ2-2; 7 positions agree with TRBD2. This CDR3 has 16 amino acids. Germline CDR1 and CDR2: KGHSH and LQKENI. Losses at the gene ends were 5 bases for V and 3 bases for J; bases not matched to a gene: 9. CDR3 residues: CASSETSAPDTGELFF. The DNA of the CDR3 is TGTGCCAGCTCAGAAACTAGCGCCCCCGACACCGGGGAGCTGTTTTTT.

V gene TRBV5-4 combines with J gene TRBJ2-5; maybe TRBD2 (6 bases). V lost 5 bases, J lost 3 bases, and 29 bases lay in between. The length of the CDR3 is 19 residues. Germline lookup yields CDR1 SGHNT and CDR2 YYREEE (reference sequence). The CDR3 nucleotides are TGTGCCAGCAGACTCCCGCCGGGCGGATTAGCGGAGGCAAAAGAGACCCAGTACTTC. Its protein product is CASRLPPGGLAEAKETQYF. Drawing the rest from reference TRBV5-4 and TRBJ2-5, the complete variable domain is ETGVTQSPTHLIKTRGQQVTLRCSSQSGHNTVSWYQQALGQGPQFIFQYYREEENGRGNFPPRFSGLQFPNYSSELNVNALELDDSALYLCASRLPPGGLAEAKETQYFGPGTRLLVL.

In its sample, this clone was seen a few times. This chain connects TRBV2 to TRBJ1-1; 7 bases line up with TRBD1. The CDR3 loop spans 14 amino acids. Germline CDR1 is SNHLY and CDR2 is FYNNEI. V lost 8 bases and J lost 0; bases outside the gene matches: 6. The CDR3 nucleotides read TGTGCCAGCCTAAGGACAGGTATGAACACTGAAGCTTTCTTT. Its protein is CASLRTGMNTEAFF. The full variable domain, completed using reference TRBV2 and TRBJ1-1, is EPEVTQTPSHQVTQMGQEVILRCVPISNHLYFYWYRQILGQKVEFLVSFYNNEISEKSEIFDDQFSVERPDGSNFTLKIRSTKLEDSAMYFCASLRTGMNTEAFFGQGTRLTVV.

The sample holds a few counts of this clone. The chain carries TRBV14 and TRBJ2-3; TRBD2 matches at 11 bases. Germline V lookup: CDR1 SGHDN, CDR2 FVKESK. J gave up 6 bases and V 1 base, and 3 bases lay outside the gene matches. The CDR3 has 15 amino acids. The CDR3 loop reads CASSQAASGRDTQYF. Here the CDR3 DNA reads TGTGCCAGCAGCCAAGCTGCTAGCGGGAGGGATACGCAGTATTTT. Together with reference TRBV14 and TRBJ2-3, the CDR3 gives the full variable domain: EAGVTQFPSHSVIEKGQTVTLRCDPISGHDNLYWYRRVMGKEIKFLLHFVKESKQDESGMPNNRFLAERTGGTYSTLKVQPAELEDSGVYFCASSQAASGRDTQYFGPGTRLTVL.

This chain joins TRBV5-1 and TRBJ2-3; TRBD2 matches 9 bases. CDR1 SGHRS and CDR2 YFSETQ come from the germline V gene. Trimming cost V 0 bases and J 5 bases; bases outside gene matches: 10. This CDR3 spans 17 amino acids. CDR3 in amino acids: CASSLEMRGGAEDTQYF. The CDR3 coding sequence is TGCGCCAGCAGCTTGGAGATGCGCGGGGGGGCCGAAGATACGCAGTATTTT.

The DNA of the CDR3 is TGTGCCAGCAGTTACTCGAAGCGGGGACCCTCCTACGAGCAGTACTTC. Its protein product is CASSYSKRGPSYEQYF. The chain recombines TRBV6-5 with TRBJ2-7; TRBD2 agrees at 7 bases. With V trimmed by 0 bases and J by 0 bases, 5 bases remained unmatched. Germline-derived CDR1 and CDR2 are MNHEY and SVGAGI. This CDR3 contains 16 residues.

This clone was seen a handful of times. The V call is TRBV6-5, the J call TRBJ1-2; D call uncertain. Germline V gene lookup returns CDR1 MNHEY and CDR2 SVGAGI. The CDR3 is 13 amino acids. Trimming shortened V by 2 bases and J by 4 bases, and 8 bases separated the two germline ends. The CDR3 spells CASSYARTYGYTF. For the CDR3, the DNA is TGTGCCAGCAGTTACGCGAGAACCTATGGCTACACCTTC.

The rearrangement joins TRBV6-5 to TRBJ2-2; D is uncertain. V lost 5 bases and J 4 bases, leaving 8 bases between the germline ends. The CDR3 consists of 13 residues. Per germline, CDR1 MNHEY and CDR2 SVGAGI. CDR3 sequence reads: CASSEHSTGELFF. The CDR3 DNA follows: TGTGCCAGCAGTGAACACAGCACCGGGGAGCTGTTTTTT.

This clone was counted between two and nine times. The chain links TRBV7-9 to TRBJ2-3, with 11 bases aligning to TRBD2. CDR1 and CDR2 (germline): SEHNR, FQNEAQ (reference sequence). CDR3 length: 17 amino acids. V gave up 11 bases and J gave up 1 base; unmatched junction bases: 14. This chain's CDR3 is CASTLAGGPDGTDTQYF. Here the CDR3 DNA reads TGTGCCTCGACATTAGCGGGAGGGCCTGATGGCACAGATACGCAGTATTTT.

The rearrangement uses TRBV7-9 and TRBJ2-5; 8 nucleotides align to TRBD2. Germline V gene lookup returns CDR1 SEHNR and CDR2 FQNEAQ (reference sequence). V lost 2 bases to trimming and J lost 5 bases; unmatched junction nucleotides: 4. The CDR3 has 14 amino acids. CDR3 coding DNA: TGTGCCAGCAGCTTAACTCGGGGGGGCGAGACCCAGTACTTC. It codes for CASSLTRGGETQYF.

The rearrangement joins TRBV11-2 to TRBJ2-5; 7 positions agree with TRBD2. The germline V gene encodes CDR1 SGHAT and CDR2 FQNNGV. The CDR3 totals 18 residues. Trimming took 5 bases from V and 4 from J; bases not matched to a gene: 19. The CDR3 DNA reads TGTGCCAGCAGCCGCGGGGTAGCGGGCGCCTTCGCGGCAGAGACCCAGTACTTC. It translates to CASSRGVAGAFAAETQYF.

V and J are TRBV15 and TRBJ1-2; D gene unclear. V lost 5 bases and J lost 2, with 15 bases in between. There are 15 residues in the CDR3. Germline loops: CDR1 LNHNV, CDR2 YYDKDF (reference sequence). CDR3 protein: CATSPRVWGNYGYTF. The CDR3 region has the DNA TGTGCCACCAGCCCGAGGGTTTGGGGAAACTATGGCTACACCTTC.

The V gene is TRBV7-2, the J gene TRBJ2-7; TRBD2 agrees at 13 bases. CDR1 and CDR2 from the germline V gene are SGHTA and FQGNSA. V shed 4 bases, J shed 2 bases, and the junction held 2 bases outside the gene matches. This CDR3 is 15 amino acids long. In nucleotides, the CDR3 is TGTGCCAGCAGCTCCGGACTAGCGGGGGCCTACGAGCAGTACTTC. It codes for CASSSGLAGAYEQYF.

The table lists this clone with a few counts. CDR3 sequence (DNA): TGTGCCGTCAACGAAGGGGGCTGGGAGACCCAGTACTTC. As protein: CAVNEGGWETQYF. This chain connects TRBV21-1 to TRBJ2-5; whether TRBD1, the table's D call, matches the DNA was not checked. TRBV21-1 is marked as a pseudogene. This CDR3 spans 13 amino acids.

This clone was found a few times. The V and J genes are TRBV11-2 and TRBJ1-1; 9 positions agree with TRBD1. Germline CDR1 SGHAT, CDR2 FQNNGV. V lost 5 bases and J lost 4; bases outside the gene matches: 5. The CDR3 extends over 14 amino acids. Here the CDR3 DNA reads TGTGCCAGCAGCGCAACAGGGGGCTTCACTGAAGCTTTCTTT. Amino acid sequence: CASSATGGFTEAFF.

The V call is TRBV29-1, the J call TRBJ2-5; 11 bases line up with TRBD1. The DNA end is more similar to TRBJ2-7, so the J call may be wrong. The CDR3 sequence is 15 residues long. Germline V CDR1 and CDR2: SQVTM, ANQGSEA. The CDR3 region has the DNA TGCAGCGTTGAAGAGTTGACGGGACAGGGGGGCGAGCAGTACTTC. Protein sequence: CSVEELTGQGGEQYF.

The rearrangement uses TRBV5-1 and TRBJ2-5, with D possibly being TRBD2 (6 bases). V was trimmed by 5 bases and J by 2 bases, leaving 19 bases between them. The CDR3 loop spans 16 amino acids. The germline gives CDR1 SGHRS, CDR2 YFSETQ. CDR3 loop: CASRTDGGARQETQYF. The CDR3 DNA follows: TGCGCCAGCAGGACGGACGGAGGGGCTCGTCAAGAGACCCAGTACTTC.

This clone came up a few times. The V call is TRBV4-1, the J call TRBJ2-7; 14 bases match TRBD2. J gave up 2 bases and V 6 bases, and 15 bases lay outside the gene matches. CDR1 is MGHRA and CDR2 is YSYEKL in the germline V gene. The CDR3 runs to 19 residues. DNA for the CDR3: TGCGCCAGCAGGAGGACAGACCTGGGACTAGCGGGAGATGCCTACGAGCAGTACTTC. Its translation is CASRRTDLGLAGDAYEQYF.

The rearrangement joins TRBV30 to TRBJ1-5; D might be TRBD1 (6 bases). This CDR3 has 18 amino acids. V lost 2 bases and J 5 bases, leaving 25 bases between the germline ends. The V gene's germline CDR1 is GTSNPN and CDR2 SVGIG (reference sequence). In nucleotides, the CDR3 is TGTGCCTGGAGTCCTAGGGGGATTGGGGTCTTTTCTTATCAGCCCCAGCATTTT. Translating gives CAWSPRGIGVFSYQPQHF.